This T cell receptor (beta chain) stems from a study of T cell repertoires in ileal Crohn's disease. Background on the study: Thiopurines (around 10) or anti-TNF agents (roughly 18) were given postoperatively to about half.

This CDR3 has 13 amino acids. From germline, CDR1 is SGHRS and CDR2 YFSETQ. The trim removed 4 bases at V and 2 bases at J, leaving 2 bases unmatched. Libraries were prepared by immunoSEQ multiplex PCR; TCRdb keeps only in-frame clonotypes and omits some of them. This repertoire shows about 30,000 clones, roughly 81% found once; its top ten account for 5.5% to 7%. The TCR sequence derives from an adult with Crohn's disease. The sample was ileal tissue. The chain uses TRBV5-1 and TRBJ2-5; 7 bases are shared with TRBD1. CDR3 coding DNA: TGCGCCAGCAGCCCGGGACAGCAAGAGACCCAGTACTTC. Protein sequence: CASSPGQQETQYF. Supplemented by reference TRBV5-1 and TRBJ2-5, the full variable domain reads KAGVTQTPRYLIKTRGQQVTLSCSPISGHRSVSWYQQTPGQGLQFLFEYFSETQRNKGNFPGRFSGRQFSNSRSEMNVSTLELGDSALYLCASSPGQQETQYFGPGTRLLVL.